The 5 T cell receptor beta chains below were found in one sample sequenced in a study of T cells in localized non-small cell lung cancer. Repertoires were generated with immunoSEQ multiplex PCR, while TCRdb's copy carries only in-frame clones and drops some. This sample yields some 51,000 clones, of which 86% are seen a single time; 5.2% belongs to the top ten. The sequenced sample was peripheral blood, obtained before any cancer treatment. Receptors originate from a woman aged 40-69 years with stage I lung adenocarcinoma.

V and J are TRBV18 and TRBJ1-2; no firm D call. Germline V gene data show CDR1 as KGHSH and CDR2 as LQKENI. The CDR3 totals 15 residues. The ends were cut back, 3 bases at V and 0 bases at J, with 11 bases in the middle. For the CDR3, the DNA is TGTGCCAGCTCACCCGAACTGGGTGCTAACTATGGCTACACCTTC. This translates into CASSPELGANYGYTF.

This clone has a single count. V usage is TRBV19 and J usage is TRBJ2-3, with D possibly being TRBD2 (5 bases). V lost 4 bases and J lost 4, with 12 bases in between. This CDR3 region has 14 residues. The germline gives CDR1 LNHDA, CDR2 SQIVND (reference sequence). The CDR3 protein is CASSTGPGSDTQYF. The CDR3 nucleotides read TGTGCCAGTAGTACAGGACCGGGATCAGATACGCAGTATTTT.

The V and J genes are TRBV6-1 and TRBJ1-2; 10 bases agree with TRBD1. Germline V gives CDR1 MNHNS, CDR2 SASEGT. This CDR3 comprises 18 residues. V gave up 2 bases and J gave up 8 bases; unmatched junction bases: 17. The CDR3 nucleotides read TGTGCCAGCAGTGAAACTTCCGTGGACAGGGGGGAGAGTAGGGGCTACACCTTC. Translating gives CASSETSVDRGESRGYTF.

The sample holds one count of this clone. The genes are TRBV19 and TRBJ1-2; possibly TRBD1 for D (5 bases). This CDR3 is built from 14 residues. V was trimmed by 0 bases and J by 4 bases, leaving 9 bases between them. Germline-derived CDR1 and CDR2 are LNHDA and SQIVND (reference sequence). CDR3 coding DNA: TGTGCCAGTAGTATAGAGGGGGAACTCTATGGCTACACCTTC. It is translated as CASSIEGELYGYTF.

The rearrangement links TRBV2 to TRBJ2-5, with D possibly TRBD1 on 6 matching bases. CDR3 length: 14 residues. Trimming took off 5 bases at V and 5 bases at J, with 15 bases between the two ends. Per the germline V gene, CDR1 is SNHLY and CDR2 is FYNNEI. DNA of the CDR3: TGTGCCAGCAGTACAGGGTTTAGGACGGAGACCCAGTACTTC. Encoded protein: CASSTGFRTETQYF. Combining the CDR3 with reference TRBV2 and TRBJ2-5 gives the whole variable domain EPEVTQTPSHQVTQMGQEVILRCVPISNHLYFYWYRQILGQKVEFLVSFYNNEISEKSEIFDDQFSVERPDGSNFTLKIRSTKLEDSAMYFCASSTGFRTETQYFGPGTRLLVL.